Following are 21 T cell receptor beta chains from one sample sequenced in a study of human T cells and chemical hapten exposure. Time point in this sample: patch test 3, about 24 weeks after DPC sensitization. Treatment reported: therapeutic diphenylcyclopropenone sensitization with weekly scalp DPC. TCRdb re-called the RACE reads with MiXCR, one entry per CDR3 protein. The top ten hold 1.4% of the sample, which has 70,000 or so distinct CDR3 sequences, over 8.5% seen once. This specimen was whole blood, taken in connection with sensitization to the hapten diphenylcyclopropenone (DPC). The receptors come from a woman aged 45-65 years with alopecia areata. Some clones in this sample may be carry-over from other donors' samples.

In nucleotides, the CDR3 is TGTGCCAGCAGCGGAGGGACTAGCGGTCTCTACAATGAGCAGTTCTTC. It codes for CASSGGTSGLYNEQFF. V and J are TRBV7-9 and TRBJ2-1; 11 nucleotides match TRBD2. CDR1 is SEHNR, CDR2 FQNEAQ, per germline (reference sequence). V dropped 5 bases and J dropped 3; count of bases not matched to a gene: 6. The CDR3 is made up of 16 amino acids.

This clonotype was seen a handful of times. The rearrangement joins TRBV28 to TRBJ2-7; TRBD1 aligns across 8 bases. Germline assignment: CDR1 MDHEN and CDR2 SYDVKM. The trim removed 6 bases at V and 2 bases at J, leaving 9 bases unmatched. The length of the CDR3 is 15 residues. The CDR3 DNA reads TGTGCCAGCAGCTCCGGGACAGGAGTAACCTACGAGCAGTACTTC. Translated, it gives CASSSGTGVTYEQYF.

This clonotype was observed many times. The J gene is TRBJ2-3, the V gene TRBV29-1, with D unresolved. The V and J ends lost 7 bases and 1 base respectively, with 30 bases between them. Germline V gene lookup returns CDR1 SQVTM and CDR2 ANQGSEA. CDR3 size: 19 residues. The CDR3 sequence: CSERPVKGRIDGGTDTQYF. The CDR3 DNA reads TGCAGCGAAAGACCCGTAAAGGGCCGTATAGATGGGGGCACAGATACGCAGTATTTT.

This clonotype was seen many times. V and J are TRBV7-6 and TRBJ2-2, with 14 nucleotides matching TRBD2. From germline, CDR1 is SGHVS and CDR2 FNYEAQ. CDR3 length: 18 amino acids. J gave up 6 bases and V 1 base, and 7 bases lay outside the gene matches. Here the CDR3 DNA reads TGTGCCAGCAGCTTAGAAGGGACTAGCGGGAGACCGCCCGGGGAGCTGTTTTTT. Its protein is CASSLEGTSGRPPGELFF.

This clonotype showed up just a few times. This chain uses TRBV29-1 with TRBJ1-1; tentatively, D is TRBD1 (5 bases). The V gene's germline CDR1 is SQVTM and CDR2 ANQGSEA. The CDR3 contains 11 residues. The CDR3 loop is CSGGENTEAFF. The CDR3 DNA follows: TGCTCCGGGGGGGAGAACACTGAAGCTTTCTTT. The whole variable domain, remainder taken from reference TRBV29-1 and TRBJ1-1, is SAVISQKPSRDICQRGTSLTIQCQVDSQVTMMFWYRQQPGQSLTLIATANQGSEATYESGFVIDKFPISRPNLTFSTLTVSNMSPEDSSIYLCSGGENTEAFFGQGTRLTVV.

This clonotype was recorded a few times. The chain joins TRBV12-3 or TRBV12-4 to TRBJ2-3; 14 nucleotides line up with TRBD2. V lost 6 bases, J lost 3 bases, and 2 bases stayed unmatched. The CDR3 is made up of 15 amino acids. CDR3 in amino acids: CASRGLAGGTDTQYF. The CDR3 nucleotides read TGTGCCAGCAGAGGACTAGCGGGGGGAACAGATACGCAGTATTTT.

This clonotype was detected many times. This chain uses TRBV2 with TRBJ1-2; weak D call: TRBD1 (6 bases). CDR1 is SNHLY and CDR2 is FYNNEI in the germline V gene. The CDR3 extends over 12 amino acids. V was clipped by 5 bases and J by 8 bases, with 12 bases between them. The CDR3 bases are TGTGCCAGCAGTCAGGACAGATCCGGCTACACCTTC. Its translation is CASSQDRSGYTF.

This clonotype was found a few times. The gene calls are TRBV6-2 or TRBV6-3 and TRBJ2-7, with 7 bases lining up with TRBD1. J gave up 2 bases and V 6 bases, and 10 bases lay outside the gene matches. The CDR3 spans 15 residues. Per the germline V gene, CDR1 is MNHEY and CDR2 is SVGEGT. In DNA, the CDR3 is TGTGCCAGCAGCCCCTCGGTACAGGGGACCTACGAGCAGTACTTC. This translates into CASSPSVQGTYEQYF.

The table lists this clonotype with a few counts. The V gene is TRBV27, the J gene TRBJ2-3; D may be TRBD2 (6 bases). The CDR3 contains 18 residues. Trimming took 0 bases from V and 2 from J, leaving 18 bases between them. CDR1 is MNHEY and CDR2 is SMNVEV in the germline V gene (reference sequence). The CDR3 is CASSLSGTGADPTDTQYF. DNA of the CDR3: TGTGCCAGCAGTTTATCCGGGACGGGAGCGGACCCCACAGATACGCAGTATTTT.

V is TRBV7-9 and J is TRBJ2-3; D is unresolved. Germline V gene sequence: CDR1 SEHNR, CDR2 FQNEAQ (reference sequence). This CDR3 contains 14 residues. Between the trimmed V and J ends, which lost 5 bases and 1 base, there was a span of 10 bases. CDR3 region: CASSRKGRTDTQYF. CDR3 DNA sequence: TGTGCCAGCAGCCGGAAGGGTCGCACAGATACGCAGTATTTT.

This chain joins TRBV28 and TRBJ1-6; no firm D call. The CDR3 has 15 amino acids. Trimming removed 6 bases from V and 7 bases from J, with 16 bases in between. Germline CDR1 MDHEN, CDR2 SYDVKM. CDR3 nucleotides: TGTGCCAGCAGCAACCGGGGAAGGAGCAATTCACCCCTCCACTTT. This codes for CASSNRGRSNSPLHF. The complete variable domain, with remaining parts taken from reference TRBV28 and TRBJ1-6, reads DVKVTQSSRYLVKRTGEKVFLECVQDMDHENMFWYRQDPGLGLRLIYFSYDVKMKEKGDIPEGYSVSREKKERFSLILESASTNQTSMYLCASSNRGRSNSPLHFGNGTRLTVT.

This clonotype was detected only a few times. The chain carries TRBV7-2 and TRBJ1-2, with no clear D. The CDR3 spans 16 residues. Trimming stripped 1 base from V and 5 bases from J, with 17 bases between. Germline-derived CDR1 and CDR2 are SGHTA and FQGNSA. The DNA of the CDR3 is TGTGCCAGCAGCTTAGTCTTCGTTTCAACGCGATATGGCTACACCTTC. It specifies CASSLVFVSTRYGYTF.

This clonotype was counted only a few times. V usage is TRBV9 and J usage is TRBJ2-2; D remains ambiguous. Germline-derived CDR1 and CDR2 are SGDLS and YYNGEE. V was pared by 1 base and J by 7 bases, with 5 bases between. The CDR3 extends over 12 amino acids. CDR3 DNA: TGTGCCAGCAGCGTATTGGGCGGGGAGCTGTTTTTT. Translation: CASSVLGGELFF.

This clonotype was found many times. The V gene is TRBV11-2, the J gene TRBJ2-1; D is possibly TRBD2 (5 bases). The germline CDR1 and CDR2 sequences are SGHAT and FQNNGV. Between the trimmed V and J ends, which lost 0 bases and 4 bases, there was a span of 10 bases. This CDR3 is 15 amino acids long. The DNA of the CDR3 is TGTGCCAGCAGCTTAGAGGGAGAGAGGTACAATGAGCAGTTCTTC. Encoded protein: CASSLEGERYNEQFF.

This clonotype was found a few times. CDR3 DNA sequence: TGTGCCAGCAGCTTGGGGCTAGCGGGACCGGTAGATACGCAGTATTTT. Protein: CASSLGLAGPVDTQYF. This rearrangement joins TRBV5-4 to TRBJ2-3, with 9 bases fitting TRBD2. Trimming at V came to 0 bases and at J to 5 bases, leaving 7 bases not matched to a gene. The CDR3 has 16 amino acids. CDR1 SGHNT and CDR2 YYREEE come from the germline V gene (reference sequence). The variable domain in full, with the rest retrieved from reference TRBV5-4 and TRBJ2-3, is ETGVTQSPTHLIKTRGQQVTLRCSSQSGHNTVSWYQQALGQGPQFIFQYYREEENGRGNFPPRFSGLQFPNYSSELNVNALELDDSALYLCASSLGLAGPVDTQYFGPGTRLTVL.

The sample holds a few counts of this clonotype. The V gene is TRBV12-3 or TRBV12-4, the J gene TRBJ2-3; D remains unclear. This CDR3 region has 15 residues. The V and J ends lost 3 bases and 2 bases respectively, with 12 bases between them. Written as DNA, the CDR3 is TGTGCCAGCAGTTTGAGGCGGCTGTTCACAGATACGCAGTATTTT. Its protein is CASSLRRLFTDTQYF.

This clonotype occurred a few times. This chain links TRBV7-6 with TRBJ2-3; 7 positions match TRBD1. From germline, CDR1 is SGHVS and CDR2 FNYEAQ. The V segment lost 3 bases and the J segment 0 bases; nucleotides outside the gene matches: 6. This CDR3 has 16 residues. In DNA form, the CDR3 reads TGTGCCAGCAGCTTGGGGACAGCTAGTAGCACAGATACGCAGTATTTT. Its protein product is CASSLGTASSTDTQYF.

This clonotype was detected ten times or more. This sequence joins TRBV6-5 and TRBJ2-4; no clear D. Germline V gene sequence: CDR1 MNHEY, CDR2 SVGAGI. V dropped 2 bases and J dropped 0 bases, with 8 bases sitting between them. This CDR3 is built from 15 residues. The CDR3 sequence is CASSYSILAKNIQYF. The CDR3 DNA follows: TGTGCCAGCAGTTACAGCATCTTAGCCAAAAACATTCAGTACTTC.

The chain is built from TRBV6-5 and TRBJ1-1, with a tentative D call TRBD1 (5 bases). The germline V and J ends were trimmed by 5 bases and 5 bases, with 9 bases remaining between them. The germline gives CDR1 MNHEY, CDR2 SVGAGI. The CDR3 is 12 amino acids. DNA for the CDR3: TGTGCCAGCAGTGGGGGACGGACTGAAGCTTTCTTT. Amino acid sequence: CASSGGRTEAFF.

This clonotype showed up just a few times. The rearrangement links TRBV6-2 or TRBV6-3 to TRBJ2-1, with D possibly TRBD1 on 6 matching bases. Germline CDR1 and CDR2: MNHEY and SVGEGT. The V gene lost 10 bases and the J gene lost 6 bases, with 22 bases spanning the gap. This CDR3 has 15 residues. CDR3 bases: TGTGCCACCGTGAACAGGGCTGCCCCCTTCAATGAGCAGTTCTTC. Residues: CATVNRAAPFNEQFF.

V is TRBV29-1 and J is TRBJ1-1; no definite D call. Germline V gene sequence: CDR1 SQVTM, CDR2 ANQGSEA. Trimming cost V 6 bases and J 5 bases, with 13 bases left between them. The CDR3 is made up of 12 amino acids. CDR3 sequence: CSVARGGTEAFF. CDR3 coding DNA: TGCAGCGTGGCCCGCGGTGGGACTGAAGCTTTCTTT.